These T cell receptor beta chains were read from a single sample in a study of blood T cell repertoires in COVID-19. The data were produced by immunoSEQ multiplex PCR, yet TCRdb's version contains in-frame clones alone and is incomplete. The top ten hold more than 1.4% of the sample, which has hundreds of thousands of clones, 86% seen once. Sequenced input: peripheral blood. Receptors originate from a woman aged 25-40 years with active or convalescent COVID-19. Each CDR3 is given with its conserved first and last residue. The order of the fields is clone size, D gene, J gene, V gene, CDR3 DNA, CDR3 protein. The D gene is left open where the match is weak. Clone size, where shown, is once, few, many, or a class for clones that have expanded.

>once|-|TRBJ2-5|TRBV5-1
TGCGCCAGCAGCTCTCAAGAGACCCAGTACTTC
CASSSQETQYF
>-|TRBD1|TRBJ1-4|TRBV7-9
TGTGCCAGCAGCTTCGGGACAGGGTGGGATGAAAAACTGTTTTTT
CASSFGTGWDEKLFF
>-|TRBD1|TRBJ1-2|TRBV6-1
TGTGCCAGCAGTGAAATGGGCGGGACAGGGAGAGGTATAGGCTACACCTTC
CASSEMGGTGRGIGYTF
>-|TRBD1|TRBJ1-6|TRBV27
TGTGCCAGCACCCGTTGGACAGGGACCTTTAATTCACCCCTCCACTTT
CASTRWTGTFNSPLHF
>-|TRBD1|TRBJ2-7|TRBV27
TGTGCCAGCAGCTATTCCCCCTCGACAGGGGGTGAGCAGTACTTC
CASSYSPSTGGEQYF
>-|TRBD1|TRBJ2-1|TRBV7-2
TGTGCCAGCAGCTTAGGGGGACAGGGAAGTAATGAGCAGTTCTTC
CASSLGGQGSNEQFF
>few|TRBD2|TRBJ2-7|TRBV4-1
TGCGCCAGCAGCTCCTGGACTAGCGGGAGTGTATCCTACGAGCAGTACTTC
CASSSWTSGSVSYEQYF
>-|TRBD2|TRBJ2-7|TRBV6-1
TGTGCCAGCAGTGAGATGGGGGGGACCCACGAGCAGTACTTC
CASSEMGGTHEQYF
>-|-|TRBJ2-2|TRBV6-5
TGTGCCAGCAGCGCAGGTTCGGAGAACACCGGGGAGCTGTTTTTT
CASSAGSENTGELFF
>-|TRBD1|TRBJ1-5|TRBV5-8
TGTGCCAGCAGCGTCGGACAGGTCGATCAGCCCCAGCATTTT
CASSVGQVDQPQHF
>-|TRBD1|TRBJ1-2|TRBV2
TGTGCCAGCAGTGAGAGGGACAGGGTGAGGGATGGCTACACCTTC
CASSERDRVRDGYTF
>-|-|TRBJ2-3|TRBV3-1/TRBV3-2
TGTGCCAGCAGCCAAGGAGGAGGGGGCCAATCAGATACGCAGTATTTT
CASSQGGGGQSDTQYF
>-|-|TRBJ1-2|TRBV5-5
TGTGCCAGCAGTCCTGCCGAGGCAGGGAATTATGGCTACACCTTC
CASSPAEAGNYGYTF
>few|-|TRBJ1-5|TRBV21-1
TGTGCCAGCAGCAAAGTCCGGTATCGGGGTGAGAGCAATCAGCCCCAGCATTTT
CASSKVRYRGESNQPQHF
>-|-|TRBJ2-1|TRBV21-1
TGTGCCAGCAGCGCACGCCTCACCGGGACTAGTTGCAATGAGCAGTTCTTC
CASSARLTGTSCNEQFF
>-|-|TRBJ1-2|TRBV4-1
TGCGCCAGCAGCCAAGCCGCGGGAAACCTGAACGAGACGAATGGCTACACCTTC
CASSQAAGNLNETNGYTF
>-|-|TRBJ2-2|TRBV6-1
TGTGCCAGCAGTGATCAGGGCAGGGGGAACACCGGGGAGCTGTTTTTT
CASSDQGRGNTGELFF
>-|-|TRBJ2-2|TRBV5-6
TGTGCCAGCAGCTTCCAGGTGTACGGGGAGCTGTTTTTT
CASSFQVYGELFF
>-|TRBD2|TRBJ2-7|TRBV19
TGTGCGAGTACGGCAGCGGGAGGGCCAAATTACGAGCAGTACTTC
CASTAAGGPNYEQYF
>-|-|TRBJ1-2|TRBV7-2
TGTGCCAGCAGCCTAGGGAGTGACCTCGACTATGGCTACACCTTC
CASSLGSDLDYGYTF
>-|-|TRBJ2-7|TRBV19
TGTGCCAGTAGTATAGTCCAGGGGACAAACTACGAGCAGTACTTC
CASSIVQGTNYEQYF
>once|TRBD1|TRBJ1-1|TRBV28
TGTGCCAGCAGTCCTTCGGACAGGGGGAACACTGAAGCTTTCTTT
CASSPSDRGNTEAFF
>-|TRBD1|TRBJ1-4|TRBV11-2
TGTGCCAGCAGCTTAAGGGACAGGGGGCTTGAAAAACTGTTTTTT
CASSLRDRGLEKLFF
>few|-|TRBJ2-7|TRBV5-6
TGTGCCAGCAGCTTGTCTAGCTTTGAGGAGCAGTACTTC
CASSLSSFEEQYF
>-|TRBD1|TRBJ1-3|TRBV7-9
TGTGCCAGCAGCTCCCTTGGAGGGGGCACTTACTACGGAAACACCATATATTTT
CASSSLGGGTYYGNTIYF
>-|-|TRBJ2-5|TRBV5-4
TGTGCCAGCAGCGTCGGAGGGAGCAGCCAAGAGACCCAGTACTTC
CASSVGGSSQETQYF
>once|-|TRBJ1-6|TRBV7-9
TGTGCCAGCAGCCTTAGAGATTTGAGCTCCTATAATTCACCCCTCCACTTT
CASSLRDLSSYNSPLHF
>-|TRBD1|TRBJ2-2|TRBV6-5
TGTGCCAGCATCCGGACAGGGCCCGGGGAGCTGTTTTTT
CASIRTGPGELFF
>once|-|TRBJ1-5|TRBV7-6
TGTGCCAGCAGCTTAAATCGGGGAGATGGTGTTTTTGATCAGCCCCAGCATTTT
CASSLNRGDGVFDQPQHF
>-|-|TRBJ2-2|TRBV19
TGTGCCAGTAGTAGAATTAGCCTTACCGGGGAGCTGTTTTTT
CASSRISLTGELFF
>-|-|TRBJ1-1|TRBV27
TGTGCCAGCAGTTTTTCCTCGGTTGGGAACACTGAAGCTTTCTTT
CASSFSSVGNTEAFF
>-|-|TRBJ2-3|TRBV29-1
TGCAGCGGACAGAAGGCCACAGATACGCAGTATTTT
CSGQKATDTQYF
>-|-|TRBJ1-2|TRBV2
TGTGCCAGCAGTGAACCTACGGGCAGGGTATACTATGGCTACACCTTC
CASSEPTGRVYYGYTF
>-|TRBD2|TRBJ2-2|TRBV9
TGTGCCAGCAGCATTAGCGGGGCCGCGAACACCGGGGAGCTGTTTTTT
CASSISGAANTGELFF
>-|-|TRBJ2-7|TRBV15
TGTGCCACCAGCAGAGTCGCGGGTTATAGTCCCGAGCAGTACTTC
CATSRVAGYSPEQYF
>-|TRBD1|TRBJ1-2|TRBV16
TGTGCCAGCAGCCGTTCGGACAGGGGGCCTAACTATGGCTACACCTTC
CASSRSDRGPNYGYTF
>-|-|TRBJ2-5|TRBV6-5
TGTGCCAGCAGTTACTCGTTGACGGGACTCCAAGAGACCCAGTACTTC
CASSYSLTGLQETQYF
>few|-|TRBJ1-2|TRBV5-5
TGTGCCAGCAGCACCGACACCGGGACATTAGCTGGCTACACCTTC
CASSTDTGTLAGYTF
>few|TRBD1|TRBJ1-6|TRBV5-1
TGCGCCAGCAGCTTGACAGGGGACTATAATTCACCCCTCCACTTT
CASSLTGDYNSPLHF
>-|TRBD1|TRBJ1-1|TRBV6-1
TGTGCCAGCAGAGAATATCCGGGACAGATGAACACTGAAGCTTTCTTT
CASREYPGQMNTEAFF
>once|-|TRBJ2-6|TRBV10-1
TGCGCCAGCGGTGAGACAGGATATAGCTCTGGGGCCAACGTCCTGACTTTC
CASGETGYSSGANVLTF
>-|TRBD1|TRBJ1-5|TRBV5-1
TGCGCCAGCAGCTTGTTCCCACAGGGGGACAATCAGCCCCAGCATTTT
CASSLFPQGDNQPQHF
>-|-|TRBJ1-5|TRBV15
TGTGCCACCAGCAGAGAAATAGAGAATCAGCCCCAGCATTTT
CATSREIENQPQHF
>few|TRBD1|TRBJ2-1|TRBV11-1
TGTGCCAGCAGCACCAGAGACAGGGGGCTCTACAATGAGCAGTTCTTC
CASSTRDRGLYNEQFF
>once|-|TRBJ1-5|TRBV5-8
TGTGCCAGCAGCTTGAAGGGGAGCAATCAGCCCCAGCATTTT
CASSLKGSNQPQHF
>-|TRBD2|TRBJ2-7|TRBV5-1
TGCGCCAGCAAGCCTAGCGGAAATTACGAGCAGTACTTC
CASKPSGNYEQYF
>-|TRBD1|TRBJ2-1|TRBV5-4
TGTGCCAGCAGCTTGGCCGGGACAGGTTCCTACAATGAGCAGTTCTTC
CASSLAGTGSYNEQFF
>-|TRBD2|TRBJ2-7|TRBV6-5
TGTGCCGGACGGGGCGGGGGGATCTACGAGCAGTACTTC
CAGRGGGIYEQYF
>-|TRBD1|TRBJ1-1|TRBV5-1
TGCGCCAGCAGCCGCGGACAGGGGTTGAACACTGAAGCTTTCTTT
CASSRGQGLNTEAFF
>-|-|TRBJ1-1|TRBV10-2
TGCGCCACCGTCATGGGAGGGGCGGCTGAAGCTTTCTTT
CATVMGGAAEAFF
>-|TRBD1|TRBJ1-4|TRBV6-6
TGTGCCAGCAGTACAGGGGCAACTAATGAAAAACTGTTTTTT
CASSTGATNEKLFF
>-|-|TRBJ1-2|TRBV19
TGTGCCAGTAGCCCATCAGCTAACTATGGCTACACCTTC
CASSPSANYGYTF
>-|TRBD1|TRBJ1-2|TRBV6-1
TGTGCCAGCAGTGAAACAGGGGGCTATGGCTACACCTTC
CASSETGGYGYTF
>once|-|TRBJ1-1|TRBV3-1/TRBV3-2
TGTGCCAGCAGCCAAGATTTGGCCAGGGCGGGGAGTGAAGCTTTCTTT
CASSQDLARAGSEAFF
>-|-|TRBJ2-2|TRBV15
TGTGCCACCAGCAGGCTACAGGGAGATACGAACACCGGGGAGCTGTTTTTT
CATSRLQGDTNTGELFF
>-|TRBD1|TRBJ1-2|TRBV2
TGTGCCAGTTCGACAGGGGACTATGGCTACACCTTC
CASSTGDYGYTF
>-|TRBD2|TRBJ2-4|TRBV14
TGTGCCAGCAGCCAAGACTTGACTAGCCTGTACTTC
CASSQDLTSLYF
>-|TRBD1|TRBJ2-3|TRBV5-1
TGCGCCAGCAGCCAGGGGGCCACCGGGACATCAAGCACAGATACGCAGTATTTT
CASSQGATGTSSTDTQYF
>many|-|TRBJ1-1|TRBV6-5
TGTGCCAGCAGTTACTTCCAGGGGAACACTGAAGCTTTCTTT
CASSYFQGNTEAFF